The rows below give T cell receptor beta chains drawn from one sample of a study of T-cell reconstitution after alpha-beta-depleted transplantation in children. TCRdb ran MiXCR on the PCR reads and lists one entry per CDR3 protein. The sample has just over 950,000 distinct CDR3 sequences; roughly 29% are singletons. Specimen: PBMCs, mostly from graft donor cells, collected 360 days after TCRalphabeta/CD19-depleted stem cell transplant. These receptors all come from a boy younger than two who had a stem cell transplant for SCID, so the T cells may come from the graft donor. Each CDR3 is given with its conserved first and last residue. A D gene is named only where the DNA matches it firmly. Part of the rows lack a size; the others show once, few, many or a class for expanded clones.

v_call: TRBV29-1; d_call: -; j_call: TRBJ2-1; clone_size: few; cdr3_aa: CSVPGADNEQFF; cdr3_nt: TGCAGCGTTCCGGGGGCCGACAATGAGCAGTTCTTC
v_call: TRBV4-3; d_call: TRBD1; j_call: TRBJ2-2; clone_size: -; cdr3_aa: CASSQEHFRGSGELFF; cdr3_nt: TGCGCCAGCAGCCAAGAGCACTTCAGGGGGTCCGGGGAGCTGTTTTTT
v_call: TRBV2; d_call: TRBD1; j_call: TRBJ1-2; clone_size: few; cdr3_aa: CASSYRGWYGYTF; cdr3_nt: TGTGCCAGCAGTTACAGGGGGTGGTATGGCTACACCTTC
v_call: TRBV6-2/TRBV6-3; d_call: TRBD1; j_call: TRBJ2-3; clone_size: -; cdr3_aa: CASRPGTGGVDTQYF; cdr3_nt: TGTGCCAGCAGACCCGGGACAGGGGGGGTGGATACGCAGTATTTT
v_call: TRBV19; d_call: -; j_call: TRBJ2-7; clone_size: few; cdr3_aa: CASSTRGHEQYF; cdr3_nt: TGTGCCAGTAGTACCCGGGGCCACGAGCAGTACTTC
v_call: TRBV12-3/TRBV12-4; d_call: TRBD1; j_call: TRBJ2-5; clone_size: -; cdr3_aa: CASSLWGQGGEETQYF; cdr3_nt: TGTGCCAGCAGTTTGTGGGGACAGGGAGGCGAAGAGACCCAGTACTTC
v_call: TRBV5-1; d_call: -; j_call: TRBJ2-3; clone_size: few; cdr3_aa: CASSLVVCCTDTQYF; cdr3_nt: TGCGCCAGCAGCTTGGTAGTGTGTTGCACAGATACGCAGTATTTT
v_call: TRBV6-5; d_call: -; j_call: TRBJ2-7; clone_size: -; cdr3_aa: CASSGSGAEQYF; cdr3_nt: TGTGCCAGCAGCGGATCTGGTGCCGAGCAGTACTTC
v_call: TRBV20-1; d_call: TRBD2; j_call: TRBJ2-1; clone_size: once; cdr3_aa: CSARGRGLAANEQFF; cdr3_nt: TGCAGTGCTAGAGGTAGAGGACTAGCGGCGAATGAGCAGTTCTTC
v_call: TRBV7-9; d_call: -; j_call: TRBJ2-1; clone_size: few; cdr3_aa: CASSPGVADYNEQFF; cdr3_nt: TGTGCCAGCAGCCCCGGGGTAGCGGATTACAATGAGCAGTTCTTC
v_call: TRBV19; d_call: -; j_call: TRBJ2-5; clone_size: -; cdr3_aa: CASGASVEETQYF; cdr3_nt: TGTGCCAGTGGGGCTAGCGTCGAAGAGACCCAGTACTTC
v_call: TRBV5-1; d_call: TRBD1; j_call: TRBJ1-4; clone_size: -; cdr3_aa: CASSSAVGTVNEKLFF; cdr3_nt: TGCGCCAGCAGCTCTGCGGTGGGGACAGTTAATGAAAAACTGTTTTTT
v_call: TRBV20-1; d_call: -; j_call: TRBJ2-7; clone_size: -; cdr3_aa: CSARAQGLYNSYEQYF; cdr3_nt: TGCAGTGCTAGGGCACAGGGCCTCTACAACTCCTACGAGCAGTACTTC
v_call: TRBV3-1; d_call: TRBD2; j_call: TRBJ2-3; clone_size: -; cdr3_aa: CASNPTGTSGTDTQYF; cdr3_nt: TGTGCCAGCAATCCTACCGGGACTAGCGGCACAGATACGCAGTATTTT
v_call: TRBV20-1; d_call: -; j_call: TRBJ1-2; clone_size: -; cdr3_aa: CSAYLPNYGYTF; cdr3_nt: TGCAGTGCTTATCTTCCTAACTATGGCTACACCTTC
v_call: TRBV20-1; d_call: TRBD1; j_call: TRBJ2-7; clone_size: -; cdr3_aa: CSAGTRDRDYEQYF; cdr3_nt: TGCAGTGCTGGGACCCGGGACAGGGACTACGAGCAGTACTTC
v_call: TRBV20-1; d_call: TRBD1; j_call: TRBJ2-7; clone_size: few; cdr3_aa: CSACYDRAIYEQYF; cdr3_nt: TGCAGTGCCTGTTACGACAGGGCTATCTACGAGCAGTACTTC